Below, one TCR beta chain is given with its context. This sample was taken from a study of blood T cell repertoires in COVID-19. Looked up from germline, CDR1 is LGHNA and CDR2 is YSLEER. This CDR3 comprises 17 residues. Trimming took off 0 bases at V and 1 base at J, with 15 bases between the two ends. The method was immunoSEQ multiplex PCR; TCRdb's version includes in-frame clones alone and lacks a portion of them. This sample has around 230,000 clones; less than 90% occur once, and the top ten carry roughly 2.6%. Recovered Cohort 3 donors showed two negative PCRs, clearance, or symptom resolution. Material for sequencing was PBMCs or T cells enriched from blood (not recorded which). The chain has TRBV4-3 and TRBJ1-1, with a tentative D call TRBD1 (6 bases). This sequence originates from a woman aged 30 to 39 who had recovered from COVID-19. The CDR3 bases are TGCGCCAGCAGCCAAGATATCCGGACAGAGGCGAACACTGAAGCTTTCTTT. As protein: CASSQDIRTEANTEAFF.